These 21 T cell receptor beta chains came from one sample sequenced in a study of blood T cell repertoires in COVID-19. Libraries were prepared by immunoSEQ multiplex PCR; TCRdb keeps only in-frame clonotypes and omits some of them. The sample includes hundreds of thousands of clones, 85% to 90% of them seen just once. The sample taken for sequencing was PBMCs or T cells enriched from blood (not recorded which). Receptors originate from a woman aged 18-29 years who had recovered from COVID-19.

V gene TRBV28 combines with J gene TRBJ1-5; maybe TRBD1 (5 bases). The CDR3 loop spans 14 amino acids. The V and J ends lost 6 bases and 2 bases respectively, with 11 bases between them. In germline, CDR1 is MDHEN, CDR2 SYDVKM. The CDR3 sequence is CASSEGLGNQPQHF. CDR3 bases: TGTGCCAGCAGCGAGGGACTGGGCAATCAGCCCCAGCATTTT.

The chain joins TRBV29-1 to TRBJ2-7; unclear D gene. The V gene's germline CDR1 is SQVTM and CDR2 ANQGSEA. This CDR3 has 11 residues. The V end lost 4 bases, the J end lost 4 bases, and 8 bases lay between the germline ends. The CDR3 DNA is TGCAGCGTTGTGGCGGTTTACGAGCAGTACTTC. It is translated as CSVVAVYEQYF.

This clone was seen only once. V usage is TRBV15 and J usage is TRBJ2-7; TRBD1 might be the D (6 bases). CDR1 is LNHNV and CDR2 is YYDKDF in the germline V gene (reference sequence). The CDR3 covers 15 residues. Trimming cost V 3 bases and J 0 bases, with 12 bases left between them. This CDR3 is CATSSRQDLSYEQYF. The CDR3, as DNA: TGTGCCACCAGCAGCAGACAGGACCTCTCCTACGAGCAGTACTTC.

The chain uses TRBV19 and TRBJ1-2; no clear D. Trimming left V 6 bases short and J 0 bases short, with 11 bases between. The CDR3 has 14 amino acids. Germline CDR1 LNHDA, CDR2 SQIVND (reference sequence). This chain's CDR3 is CASRIRGSNYGYTF. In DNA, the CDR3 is TGTGCCAGTAGAATTCGGGGTTCTAACTATGGCTACACCTTC.

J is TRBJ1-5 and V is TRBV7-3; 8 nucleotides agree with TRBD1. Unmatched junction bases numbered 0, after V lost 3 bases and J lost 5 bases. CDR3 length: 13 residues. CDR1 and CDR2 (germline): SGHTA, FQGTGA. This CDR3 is CASSLTGDQPQHF. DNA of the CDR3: TGTGCCAGCAGCTTGACAGGGGATCAGCCCCAGCATTTT.

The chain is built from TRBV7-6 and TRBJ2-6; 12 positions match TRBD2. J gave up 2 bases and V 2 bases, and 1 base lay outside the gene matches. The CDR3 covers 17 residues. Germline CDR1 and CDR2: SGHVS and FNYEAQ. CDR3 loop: CASSLLAGGPGANVLTF. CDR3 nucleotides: TGTGCCAGCAGCTTACTAGCGGGGGGGCCTGGGGCCAACGTCCTGACTTTC. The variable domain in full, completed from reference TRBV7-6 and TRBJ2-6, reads GAGVSQSPRYKVTKRGQDVALRCDPISGHVSLYWYRQALGQGPEFLTYFNYEAQQDKSGLPNDRFSAERPEGSISTLTIQRTEQRDSAMYRCASSLLAGGPGANVLTFGAGSRLTVL.

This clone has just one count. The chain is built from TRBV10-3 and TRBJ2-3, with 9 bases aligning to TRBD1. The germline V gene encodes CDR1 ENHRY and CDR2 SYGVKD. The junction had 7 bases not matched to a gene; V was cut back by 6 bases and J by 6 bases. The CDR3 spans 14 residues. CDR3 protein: CAIRGQGVSDTQYF. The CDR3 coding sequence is TGTGCCATCAGGGGACAGGGCGTTTCGGATACGCAGTATTTT.

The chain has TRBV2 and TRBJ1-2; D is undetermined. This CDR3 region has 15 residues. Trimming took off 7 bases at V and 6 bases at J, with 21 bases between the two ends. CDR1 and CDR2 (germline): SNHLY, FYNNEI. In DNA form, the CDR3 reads TGTGCCAGCACATACTTCCTACGGGGAAGCGATGGCTACACCTTC. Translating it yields CASTYFLRGSDGYTF.

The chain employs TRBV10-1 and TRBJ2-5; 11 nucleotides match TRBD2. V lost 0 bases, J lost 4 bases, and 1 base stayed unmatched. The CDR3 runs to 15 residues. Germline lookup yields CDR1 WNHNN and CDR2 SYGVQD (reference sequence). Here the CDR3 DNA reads TGCGCCAGCAGTGAGTCGGGGACTAGCGGAGAGACCCAGTACTTC. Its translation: CASSESGTSGETQYF.

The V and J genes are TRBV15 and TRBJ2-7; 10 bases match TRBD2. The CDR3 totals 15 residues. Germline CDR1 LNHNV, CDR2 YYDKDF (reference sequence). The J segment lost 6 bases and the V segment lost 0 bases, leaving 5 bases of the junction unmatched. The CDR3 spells CATSRDLAGATEQYF. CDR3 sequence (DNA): TGTGCCACCAGCAGAGATCTAGCGGGGGCCACCGAGCAGTACTTC.

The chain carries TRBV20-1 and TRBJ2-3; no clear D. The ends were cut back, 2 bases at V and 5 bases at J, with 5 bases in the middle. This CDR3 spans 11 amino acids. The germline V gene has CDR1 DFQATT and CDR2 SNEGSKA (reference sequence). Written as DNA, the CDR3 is TGCAGTGCTAGAAGCCGAGATACGCAGTATTTT. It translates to CSARSRDTQYF.

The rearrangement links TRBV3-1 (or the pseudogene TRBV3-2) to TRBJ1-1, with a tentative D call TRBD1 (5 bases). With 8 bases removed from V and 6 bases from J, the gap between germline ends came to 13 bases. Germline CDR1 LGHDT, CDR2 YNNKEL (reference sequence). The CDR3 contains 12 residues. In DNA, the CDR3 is TGTGCCAGCCGGTTGGGGGGGGCTGAAGCTTTCTTT. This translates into CASRLGGAEAFF.

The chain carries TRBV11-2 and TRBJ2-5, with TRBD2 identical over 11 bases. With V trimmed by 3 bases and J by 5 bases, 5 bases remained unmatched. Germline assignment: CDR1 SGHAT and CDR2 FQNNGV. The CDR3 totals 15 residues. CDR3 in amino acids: CASSFELAGEETQYF. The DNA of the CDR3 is TGTGCCAGCAGCTTTGAACTAGCGGGGGAGGAGACCCAGTACTTC.

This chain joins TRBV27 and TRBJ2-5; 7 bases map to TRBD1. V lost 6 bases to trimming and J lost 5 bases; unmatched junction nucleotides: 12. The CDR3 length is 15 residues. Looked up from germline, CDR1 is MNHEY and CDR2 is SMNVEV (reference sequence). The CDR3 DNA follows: TGTGCCAGCAGCCAAAGACAGGGCGGCGGGGAGACCCAGTACTTC. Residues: CASSQRQGGGETQYF.

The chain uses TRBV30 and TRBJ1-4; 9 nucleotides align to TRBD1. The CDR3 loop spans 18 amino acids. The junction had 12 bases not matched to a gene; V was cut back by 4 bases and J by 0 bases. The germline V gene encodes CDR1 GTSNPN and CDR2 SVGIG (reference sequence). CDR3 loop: CAWKSYRGQSATNEKLFF. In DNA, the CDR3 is TGTGCCTGGAAGTCGTACAGGGGGCAGTCCGCAACTAATGAAAAACTGTTTTTT.

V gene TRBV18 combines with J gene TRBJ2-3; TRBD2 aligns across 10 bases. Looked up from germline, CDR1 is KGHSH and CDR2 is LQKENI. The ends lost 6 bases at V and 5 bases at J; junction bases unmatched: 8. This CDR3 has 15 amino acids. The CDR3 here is CASSATSGEEDTQYF. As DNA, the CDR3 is TGTGCCAGCTCCGCCACTAGCGGGGAGGAAGATACGCAGTATTTT. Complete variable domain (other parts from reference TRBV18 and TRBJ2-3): NAGVMQNPRHLVRRRGQEARLRCSPMKGHSHVYWYRQLPEEGLKFMVYLQKENIIDESGMPKERFSAEFPKEGPSILRIQQVVRGDSAAYFCASSATSGEEDTQYFGPGTRLTVL.

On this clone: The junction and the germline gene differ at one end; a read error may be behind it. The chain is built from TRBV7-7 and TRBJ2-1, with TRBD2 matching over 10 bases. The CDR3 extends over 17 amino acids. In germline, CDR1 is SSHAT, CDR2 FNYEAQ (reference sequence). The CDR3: CASSLGRFSGGSNEQFF. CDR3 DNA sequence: TGTGCTAGCAGCTTAGGACGCTTTAGCGGGGGGAGCAATGAGCAGTTCTTC.

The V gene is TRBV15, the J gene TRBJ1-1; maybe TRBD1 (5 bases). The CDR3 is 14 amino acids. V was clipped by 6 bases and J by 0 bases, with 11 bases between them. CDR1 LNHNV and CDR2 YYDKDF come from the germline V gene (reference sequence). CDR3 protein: CATRPGLMNTEAFF. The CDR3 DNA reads TGTGCCACCAGACCGGGACTCATGAACACTGAAGCTTTCTTT.

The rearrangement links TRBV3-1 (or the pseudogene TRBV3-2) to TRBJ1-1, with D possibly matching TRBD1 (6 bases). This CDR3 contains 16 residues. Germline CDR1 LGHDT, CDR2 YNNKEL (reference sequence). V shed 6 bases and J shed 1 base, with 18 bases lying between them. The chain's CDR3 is CASRATGRRRNTEAFF. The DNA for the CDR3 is TGTGCCAGCAGAGCTACAGGGAGAAGGAGGAACACTGAAGCTTTCTTT.

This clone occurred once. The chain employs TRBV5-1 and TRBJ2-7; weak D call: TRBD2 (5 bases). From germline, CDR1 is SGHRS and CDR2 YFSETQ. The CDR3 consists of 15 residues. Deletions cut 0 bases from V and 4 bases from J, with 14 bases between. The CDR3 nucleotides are TGCGCCAGCAGCTTGGACCCCAATAGGGAGTACGAGCAGTACTTC. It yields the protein CASSLDPNREYEQYF. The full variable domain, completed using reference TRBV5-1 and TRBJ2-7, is KAGVTQTPRYLIKTRGQQVTLSCSPISGHRSVSWYQQTPGQGLQFLFEYFSETQRNKGNFPGRFSGRQFSNSRSEMNVSTLELGDSALYLCASSLDPNREYEQYFGPGTRLTVT.

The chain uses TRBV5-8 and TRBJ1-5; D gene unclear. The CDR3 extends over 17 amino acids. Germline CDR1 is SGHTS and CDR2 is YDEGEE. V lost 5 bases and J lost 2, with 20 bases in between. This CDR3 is CASRSGLGYKGNQPQHF. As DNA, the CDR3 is TGTGCCAGCAGATCTGGACTAGGGTATAAGGGCAATCAGCCCCAGCATTTT.